Reported below is one T cell receptor (beta chain). Its antigen remains unidentified. No per-base quality is available; no much larger clone lies one base away. Library preparation used the immunoSEQ multiplex PCR assay. The multiplex PCR relied on a mix of 60 forward primers for TCR Vbeta segments and 13 reverse primers for TCR Jbeta segments. A multiplex PCR assay on genomic DNA amplified the CDR3 region of rearranged TCR beta genes. On the Illumina HiSeq System, the amplified TCR beta libraries were sequenced as 87-base-pair reads. Regarding the original processing steps: In a later analysis, some 80 million unique TCR beta chains were counted across the roughly 610 repertoires, and roughly 11 million of these chains were shared by at least two donors. To remove PCR and sequencing errors, raw reads were error-corrected and collapsed into unique sequences using a nearest-neighbor algorithm that merged closely related sequences. CDR3 sequences were aligned to IMGT reference sequences to assign V, D and J gene segments. For a sequence to be retained, at least a six-nucleotide match to both a V gene segment and a J gene segment was required. A rearrangement counted as productive if the CDR3 had no stop codons and remained in frame with V and J, and every other rearrangement counted as non-productive. Following IMGT convention, CDR3 was defined as the stretch from the second conserved V-encoded cysteine to the conserved J-encoded phenylalanine. The earlier analysis of about 530 of the donors excluded any sequence lacking an unambiguous match to a single V gene segment. In an earlier analysis of approximately 500 of the donors, a V segment was called functional when productive rearrangements were above 56.7%, and segregating when the standard deviation between donors exceeded 5%. A statistical classification framework was developed to diagnose cytomegalovirus status using the catalog of TCR beta chain sequences. In a later analysis, V and J genes were assigned by comparing TCR nucleotide sequences against IMGT/GENE-DB human TR gene sequences. A later analysis assigned CDR3 sequences and most-parsimonious VDJ recombination scenarios with the TCRdist pipeline. In a later analysis, each TCR beta chain was defined by its CDR3 amino acid sequence together with its V-gene family, and reads without a unique V-gene family were excluded. A later analysis removed several hundred highly shared, low-generation-probability nucleotide sequences to deal with suspected cross-contamination and a sequencing artifact. A later analysis calculated a clonal expansion index for each public chain from normalized within-repertoire ranks of inferred template counts. A later analysis computed generation probabilities with a VDJ recombination model fitted to out-of-frame rearrangements, and checked the results against IGoR. A later analysis scored TCR-TCR, TCR-HLA and TCR-CMV co-occurrence with hypergeometric tests, applying a repertoire-size bias correction to TCR pairs. False discovery rates were estimated in a later analysis by permuting HLA or CMV assignments 20 times. In a later analysis, co-occurring TCRs were grouped using DBSCAN, with TCRdist sequence similarity added in when clustering inside HLA-allele-positive subsets. Repertoires with fewer than 30,000 or more than 120,000 public chains, plus five repertoires with anomalous nucleotide sharing, were excluded from co-occurrence clustering. The source is immuneACCESS, and TCRdb retained only in-frame sequences with V and J called. Part of the clones is not carried over; for the studies checked, unresolved V genes explain less than half of this, and the remainder is unexplained. V and J calls and clone size are those listed in that table; D and trimming were worked out from the DNA. The table for this sample lists 150,000 to 200,000 clones; about 81% of them were counted only once. The ten largest account for about 2.1% of the sample.

The data belong to a study of cytomegalovirus exposure and HLA in healthy donors (dated by TCRdb to 2016 to 2017). For context, the study as a whole: According to an earlier analysis of 550 to 750 of the donors, about 179 million T cells yielded 117 million unique TCR beta sequences and approximately 300 Gb of sequence data. Donor age, sex, ethnicity and CMV serostatus were compiled alongside the repertoire data. In a later genetic analysis, genome-wide SNP genotypes for about 65% of the roughly 700 donors were used, and that subset was treated as a discovery cohort. To predict cytomegalovirus infection status, the study brought together high-throughput TCR immunosequencing, statistical association of individual TCRs with disease status, and machine learning. An early release covering roughly 600 HLA-typed donors comprised about 290 gigabases of sequencing data and about 90 million unique TCR sequences. Along with the roughly 710-subject first cohort, a separate validation cohort of around 110 different subjects was used. On average, roughly 240,000 unique TCR beta nucleotide sequences were sequenced per donor among some 430 genotyped donors of the cohort, with 15% to 20% of those sequences being non-productive. The aim of the study was to test whether cataloging public T cell receptors could identify signatures of past pathogen exposure. The number of typed donors differed by locus: roughly 629-640 for A, B, C, DRB1 and DQB1; approximately 530 for DQA1; approximately 610 for DPA1; and 400 to 480 for DPB1. HLA typing included class I and class II loci at four-digit resolution. A later analysis re-examined previously published TCR beta repertoires from 610 or so donors and added high-resolution HLA genotyping to investigate patterns of TCR occurrence. Rather than drawing on any new phenotypic data, the later analysis identified candidate immune exposures from TCR beta sequences and the way those sequences occurred across donors. Among the 398 genotyped donors, around 81% belonged to the genetic ancestry cluster associated with self-reported Caucasian donors. To decide whether each TCR beta V gene segment behaved as functional or pseudogenic, an earlier analysis of fewer than 750 of the donors relied on high-throughput TCR beta sequencing. Four to six DR-DQ haplotypes were handled as single units for association and clustering, since linkage in the cohort was strong. The study used immunosequencing to profile the T cell repertoires of around 600 subjects and linked those repertoires to cytomegalovirus serostatus. Every repertoire in the discovery cohort had been generated on one and the same sequencing platform.

The cohort was made up of 666 healthy bone marrow donors. At the time of sampling, all cohort members were nominally healthy, though unrecorded immune exposures were likely present. The donor was CMV seronegative and belonged to the group of 350 or so seronegative cohort members. A peripheral blood sample was provided by each donor, and peripheral blood mononuclear cells were used for TCR beta sequencing. The Qiagen DNeasy Blood Extraction Kit was used to extract genomic DNA from the blood cell samples. Based on the germline V gene (reference sequence), the CDR1 and CDR2 sequences are MNHEY and SMNVEV. V is clipped by 11 bases and J by 7 bases, and the sequence between their germline boundaries is 33 bases long. From the cysteine through the phenylalanine, the CDR3 covers 17 amino acids. CDR3 DNA only is kept here, 51 bases in frame from base 1. General findings and caveats noted by the study authors: In a later analysis, the rate of TCR association differed among HLA loci, with DRB1 alleles having the most associated TCRs and HLA-C alleles having the fewest. The authors suggested that the approach could potentially be generalized to other disease states and immunological phenotypes. A later analysis found that most CMV-associated TCR beta chains appeared HLA-restricted, with HLA associations seemingly driven largely by CMV exposure. A later analysis found that HLA-associated TCR beta chains were more clonally expanded and had lower generation probabilities than equally common non-associated chains. Only TCR beta chains were sequenced in this cohort, and the absence of alpha or paired-chain data limited detectable features. Most TCR sequences were seen in very few donors, while some public TCRs were found in many individuals. According to a later analysis, parvovirus B19, influenza, CMV and Epstein-Barr virus appeared linked to several top co-occurrence clusters. A further reported finding was that TCR beta sequences accurately predicted the HLA-A and HLA-B alleles for most subjects in the first cohort. V-gene and J-gene trimming of TCR beta chains was associated with a missense DCLRE1C variant in a later genetic analysis, and the association was replicated in an independent cohort. In an earlier analysis of some 550 of the donors, most TCR beta V segments were observed in productive rearrangements about 90% or about 30% of the time, broadly matching IMGT annotations. Some IMGT-functional V segments, including TRBV6-2 and TRBV6-3, could not be distinguished by the 87-base-pair reads and were therefore excluded. In vitro tests confirmed that a few of the cytomegalovirus-associated TCR beta chains recognize cytomegalovirus antigens. When HLA alleles, especially DR and DQ, strongly co-occurred, attributing TCR associations to individual alleles was difficult. Correlated functional status among segregating V segments might reflect linkage disequilibrium, but an unknown experimental factor could not be ruled out. The earlier analysis of 450 to 700 of the donors excluded about 16 rarely observed V segments, including chromosome 9 orphons, because counts were too low. Roughly uniform sequencing depth across donors was assumed in presence/absence analyses, although this assumption may not hold. At a false discovery rate of 0.05, a later analysis linked 16,951 TCR beta sequences to specific HLA alleles. The only immune exposure information available for the cohort was CMV serostatus. Because HLA typing was missing for some donors at each locus, association tests included only the typed subset. A cluster of highly shared sequence variants was judged likely to represent a technical artifact of the sequencing pipeline. Cytomegalovirus status was reported to be diagnosed by the classifier with high specificity and sensitivity in both the original and validation cohorts. The study listed 150 to 200 TCR beta chains as associated with cytomegalovirus. A later genetic analysis reported fewer N-insertions in productive TCRs among donors in an Asian-associated ancestry cluster than the roughly 620-donor mean.

The sequenced sample was PBMCs. The rearrangement combines TRBV27 with TRBJ2-7; 6 matching bases give a weak D call of TRBD1. The TCR originated in a woman aged 18-35 years in good health and CMV-seronegative. The CDR3 protein: CAPRGQTTGFFSAEQYF. The bases are TGTGCCCCCAGGGGCCAAACTACAGGTTTTTTCTCCGCGGAGCAGTACTTC.